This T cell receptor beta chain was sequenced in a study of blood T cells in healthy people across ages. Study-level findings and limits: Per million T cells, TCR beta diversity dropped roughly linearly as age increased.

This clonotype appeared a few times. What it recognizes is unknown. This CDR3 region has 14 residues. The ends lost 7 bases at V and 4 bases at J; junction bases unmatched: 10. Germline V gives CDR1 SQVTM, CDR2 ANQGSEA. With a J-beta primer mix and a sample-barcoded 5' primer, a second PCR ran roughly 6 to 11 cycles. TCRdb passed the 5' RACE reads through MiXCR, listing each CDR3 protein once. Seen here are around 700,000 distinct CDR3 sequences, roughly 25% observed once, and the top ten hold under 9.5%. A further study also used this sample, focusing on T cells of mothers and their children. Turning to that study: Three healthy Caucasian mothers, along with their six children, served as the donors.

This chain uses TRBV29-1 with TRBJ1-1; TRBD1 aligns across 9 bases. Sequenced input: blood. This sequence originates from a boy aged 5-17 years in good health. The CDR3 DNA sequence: TGCAGCGCCGAAGGGACAGGGACGGGCACTGAAGCTTTCTTT. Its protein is CSAEGTGTGTEAFF.